The T cell receptor beta chain described here comes from a study of CD8 T cells in ankylosing spondylitis. Findings of the study overall: Clones linked with disease were CD8+ and fairly uncommon in the peripheral blood.

MiXCR was run by TCRdb on the 5' RACE reads, yielding one entry per CDR3 protein. The repertoire has 350,000 to 400,000 distinct CDR3 sequences, about 20% of them found once; the top ten carry approximately 14%. The sample holds many counts of this clonotype. Its target is unknown. The sequenced material came from blood, either unsorted or a sorted T cell fraction (not recorded which). The sequence was collected from a male donor with ankylosing spondylitis or in good health (not recorded which).

The CDR3 DNA sequence: TGCAGCGTCGCGGGGGGTGAGCAGTTCTTC. The encoded protein is CSVAGGEQFF. V usage is TRBV29-1 and J usage is TRBJ2-1; 8 bases agree with TRBD2. Germline CDR1 and CDR2: SQVTM and ANQGSEA. V dropped 6 bases and J dropped 9; count of bases not matched to a gene: 1. The CDR3 is made up of 10 amino acids.